This T cell receptor (beta chain) was captured in a study of blood T cell repertoires in COVID-19. Per the original methods: Estimates of nucleated cell counts were drawn from the amplification of reference gene primers. Produced via immunoSEQ multiplex PCR; TCRdb's table is partial and in-frame only. D and trimming come from the DNA, and the V and J calls and clone size come from that table. Of 150,000 to 180,000 clones listed, about four fifths were seen once; the top ten hold about 29%. Germline CDR1 and CDR2: LNHDA and SQIVND (reference sequence). Trimming took off 5 bases at V and 6 bases at J, with 16 bases between the two ends. This CDR3 contains 15 residues.

The specimen was peripheral blood. The clonotype was recovered from a woman aged 60-75 years with acute or convalescent COVID-19. The genes are TRBV19 and TRBJ2-2; maybe TRBD1 (5 bases). As DNA, the CDR3 is TGTGCCAGTAGTCCCTGGACACCTCTGCCCGGGGAGCTGTTTTTT. It yields the protein CASSPWTPLPGELFF.